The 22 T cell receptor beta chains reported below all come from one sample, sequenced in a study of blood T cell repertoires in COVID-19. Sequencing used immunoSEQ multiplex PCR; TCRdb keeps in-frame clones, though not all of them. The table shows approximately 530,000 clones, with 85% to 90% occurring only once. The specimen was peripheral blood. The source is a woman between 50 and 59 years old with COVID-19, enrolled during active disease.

CDR3: CASRPRLLNTEAFF. The CDR3 region has the DNA TGTGCCAGTAGGCCCAGGTTGCTGAACACTGAAGCTTTCTTT. The chain links TRBV19 to TRBJ1-1; D is ambiguous. Germline V gene data show CDR1 as LNHDA and CDR2 as SQIVND (reference sequence). This CDR3 has 14 residues. V was pared by 6 bases and J by 0 bases, with 11 bases between.

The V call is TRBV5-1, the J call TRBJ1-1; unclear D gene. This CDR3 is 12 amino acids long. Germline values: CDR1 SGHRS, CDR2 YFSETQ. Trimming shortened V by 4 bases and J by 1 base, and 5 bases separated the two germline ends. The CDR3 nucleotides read TGCGCCAGCAGCACCGGGAACACTGAAGCTTTCTTT. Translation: CASSTGNTEAFF.

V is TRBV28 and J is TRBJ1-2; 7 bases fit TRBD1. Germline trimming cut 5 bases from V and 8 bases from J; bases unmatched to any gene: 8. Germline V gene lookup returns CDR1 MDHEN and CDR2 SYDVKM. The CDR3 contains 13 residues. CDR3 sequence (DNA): TGTGCCAGCAGTCCCGGGACAGTAAGGGGCTACACCTTC. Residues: CASSPGTVRGYTF.

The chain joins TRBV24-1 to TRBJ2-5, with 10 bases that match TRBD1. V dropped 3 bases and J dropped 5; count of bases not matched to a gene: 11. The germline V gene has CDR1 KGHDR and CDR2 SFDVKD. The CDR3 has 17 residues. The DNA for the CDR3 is TGTGCCACCAGTGATAACGGACCCGGGACAGGGGATGAGACCCAGTACTTC. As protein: CATSDNGPGTGDETQYF.

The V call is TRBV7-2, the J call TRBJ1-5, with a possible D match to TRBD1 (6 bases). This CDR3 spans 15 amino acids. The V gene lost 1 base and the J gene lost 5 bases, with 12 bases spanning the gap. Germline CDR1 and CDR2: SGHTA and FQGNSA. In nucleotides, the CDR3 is TGTGCCAGCAGCTTAGAGGGGGGGACGTATCAGCCCCAGCATTTT. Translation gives CASSLEGGTYQPQHF.

CDR3 in DNA: TGCGCCAGCAGCTTGGGGGACTGGAGCGCTGAAGCTTTCTTT. Its protein product is CASSLGDWSAEAFF. This chain links TRBV5-1 with TRBJ1-1, with D perhaps matching TRBD1 (5 bases). V was clipped by 0 bases and J by 6 bases, with 12 bases between them. Germline CDR1 is SGHRS and CDR2 is YFSETQ. This CDR3 contains 14 residues.

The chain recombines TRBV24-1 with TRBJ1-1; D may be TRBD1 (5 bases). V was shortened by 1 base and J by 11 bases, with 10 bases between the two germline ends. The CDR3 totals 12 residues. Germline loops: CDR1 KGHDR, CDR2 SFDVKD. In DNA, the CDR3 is TGTGCCACCAGTGATTTATGGGGGGAGGCTTTCTTT. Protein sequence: CATSDLWGEAFF.

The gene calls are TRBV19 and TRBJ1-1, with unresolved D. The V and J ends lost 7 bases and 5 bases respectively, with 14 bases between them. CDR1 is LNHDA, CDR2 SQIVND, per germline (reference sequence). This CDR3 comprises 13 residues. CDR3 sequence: CASKPEGRTEAFF. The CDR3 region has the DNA TGTGCCAGTAAGCCAGAGGGTAGGACTGAAGCTTTCTTT.

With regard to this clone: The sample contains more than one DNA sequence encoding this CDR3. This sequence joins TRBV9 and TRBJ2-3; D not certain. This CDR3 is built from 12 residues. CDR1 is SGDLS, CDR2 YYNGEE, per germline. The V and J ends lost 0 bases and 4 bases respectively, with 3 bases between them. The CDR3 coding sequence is TGTGCCAGCAGCGTAGGAGCAGATACGCAGTATTTT. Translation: CASSVGADTQYF.

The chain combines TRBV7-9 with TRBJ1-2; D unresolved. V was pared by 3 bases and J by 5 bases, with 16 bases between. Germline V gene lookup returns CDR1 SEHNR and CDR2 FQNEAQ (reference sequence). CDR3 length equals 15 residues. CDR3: CASSFPQEGTYGYTF. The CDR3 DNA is TGTGCCAGCAGCTTCCCGCAGGAAGGCACGTATGGCTACACCTTC.

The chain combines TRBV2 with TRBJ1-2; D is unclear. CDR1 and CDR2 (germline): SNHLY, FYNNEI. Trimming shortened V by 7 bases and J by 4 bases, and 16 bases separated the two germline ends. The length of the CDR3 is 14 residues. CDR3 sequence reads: CASTPGGGLYGYTF. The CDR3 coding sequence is TGTGCCAGCACCCCTGGAGGAGGTCTCTATGGCTACACCTTC.

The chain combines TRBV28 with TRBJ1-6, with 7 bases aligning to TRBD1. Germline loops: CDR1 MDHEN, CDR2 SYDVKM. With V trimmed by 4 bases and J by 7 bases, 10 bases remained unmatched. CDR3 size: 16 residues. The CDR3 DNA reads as TGTGCCAGCAGTTACTTTGACAGGGCTGGGAATTCACCCCTCCACTTT. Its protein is CASSYFDRAGNSPLHF. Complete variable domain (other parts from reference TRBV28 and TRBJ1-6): DVKVTQSSRYLVKRTGEKVFLECVQDMDHENMFWYRQDPGLGLRLIYFSYDVKMKEKGDIPEGYSVSREKKERFSLILESASTNQTSMYLCASSYFDRAGNSPLHFGNGTRLTVT.

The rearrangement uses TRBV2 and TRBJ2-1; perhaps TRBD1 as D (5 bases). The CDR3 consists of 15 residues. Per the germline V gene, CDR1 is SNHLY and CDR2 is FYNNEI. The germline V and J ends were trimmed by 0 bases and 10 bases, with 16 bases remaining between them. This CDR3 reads CASSEARGGAREQFF. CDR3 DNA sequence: TGTGCCAGCAGTGAAGCAAGGGGCGGCGCTAGAGAGCAGTTCTTC.

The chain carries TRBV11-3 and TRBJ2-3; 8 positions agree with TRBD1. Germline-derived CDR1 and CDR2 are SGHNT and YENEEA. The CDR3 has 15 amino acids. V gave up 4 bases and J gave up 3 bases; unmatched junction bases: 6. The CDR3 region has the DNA TGTGCCAGCAGCTCCGGACAGGGTGGGACAGATACGCAGTATTTT. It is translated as CASSSGQGGTDTQYF.

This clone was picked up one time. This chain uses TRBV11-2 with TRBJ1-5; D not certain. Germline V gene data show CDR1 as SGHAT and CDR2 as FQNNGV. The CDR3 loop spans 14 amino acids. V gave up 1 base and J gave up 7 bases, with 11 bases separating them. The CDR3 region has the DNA TGTGCCAGCAGCTTAGCCCGGGTTGGGCAGCCCCAGCATTTT. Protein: CASSLARVGQPQHF.

In DNA, the CDR3 is TGTGCCAGCACCCCCCTAGGGGCTATTGGGAATGAGCAGTTCTTC. Amino acid sequence: CASTPLGAIGNEQFF. The chain combines TRBV27 with TRBJ2-1; tentatively, D is TRBD1 (5 bases). The germline V gene has CDR1 MNHEY and CDR2 SMNVEV (reference sequence). This CDR3 comprises 15 residues. Trimming stripped 7 bases from V and 7 bases from J, with 20 bases between.

This CDR3 is CAWSRQVGNEQFF. CDR3 nucleotides: TGTGCCTGGAGTAGGCAGGTTGGGAATGAGCAGTTCTTC. The chain employs TRBV30 and TRBJ2-1; D call uncertain. V lost 2 bases and J 7 bases, leaving 12 bases between the germline ends. CDR1 and CDR2 from the germline V gene are GTSNPN and SVGIG (reference sequence). This CDR3 is 13 amino acids long.

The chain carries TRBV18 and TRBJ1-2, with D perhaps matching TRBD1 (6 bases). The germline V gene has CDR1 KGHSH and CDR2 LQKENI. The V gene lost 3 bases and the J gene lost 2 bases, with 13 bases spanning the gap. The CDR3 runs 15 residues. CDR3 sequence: CASSPPGTYNYGYTF. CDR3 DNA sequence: TGTGCCAGCTCACCCCCGGGGACATACAACTATGGCTACACCTTC.

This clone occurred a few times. The CDR3 reads CASSPVSGNTIYF. The CDR3, as DNA: TGTGCCAGCAGCCCCGTTTCTGGAAACACCATATATTTT. The chain has TRBV9 and TRBJ1-3, with D hard to call. Germline V gene lookup returns CDR1 SGDLS and CDR2 YYNGEE. The length of the CDR3 is 13 residues. V shed 4 bases and J shed 1 base, with 6 bases lying between them. Combining the CDR3 with reference TRBV9 and TRBJ1-3 gives the whole variable domain DSGVTQTPKHLITATGQRVTLRCSPRSGDLSVYWYQQSLDQGLQFLIQYYNGEERAKGNILERFSAQQFPDLHSELNLSSLELGDSALYFCASSPVSGNTIYFGEGSWLTVV.

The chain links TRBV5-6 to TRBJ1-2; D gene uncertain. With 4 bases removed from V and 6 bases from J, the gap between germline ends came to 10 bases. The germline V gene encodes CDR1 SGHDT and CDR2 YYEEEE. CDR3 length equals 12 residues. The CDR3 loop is CASSIGQDGYTF. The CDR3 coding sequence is TGTGCCAGCAGCATTGGGCAGGATGGCTACACCTTC.

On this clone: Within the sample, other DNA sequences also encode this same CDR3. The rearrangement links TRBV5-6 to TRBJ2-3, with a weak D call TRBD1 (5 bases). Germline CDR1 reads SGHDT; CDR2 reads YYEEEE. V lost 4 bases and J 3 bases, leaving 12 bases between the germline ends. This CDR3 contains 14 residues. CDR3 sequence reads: CASSPTTATDTQYF. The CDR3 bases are TGTGCCAGCAGCCCGACGACAGCTACAGATACGCAGTATTTT.

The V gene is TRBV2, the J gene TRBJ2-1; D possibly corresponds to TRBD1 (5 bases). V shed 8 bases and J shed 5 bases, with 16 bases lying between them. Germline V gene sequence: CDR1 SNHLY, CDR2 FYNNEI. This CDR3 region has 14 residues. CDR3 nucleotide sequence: TGTGCCAGCCAAATGGCAGGGTCTGACAATGAGCAGTTCTTC. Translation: CASQMAGSDNEQFF.